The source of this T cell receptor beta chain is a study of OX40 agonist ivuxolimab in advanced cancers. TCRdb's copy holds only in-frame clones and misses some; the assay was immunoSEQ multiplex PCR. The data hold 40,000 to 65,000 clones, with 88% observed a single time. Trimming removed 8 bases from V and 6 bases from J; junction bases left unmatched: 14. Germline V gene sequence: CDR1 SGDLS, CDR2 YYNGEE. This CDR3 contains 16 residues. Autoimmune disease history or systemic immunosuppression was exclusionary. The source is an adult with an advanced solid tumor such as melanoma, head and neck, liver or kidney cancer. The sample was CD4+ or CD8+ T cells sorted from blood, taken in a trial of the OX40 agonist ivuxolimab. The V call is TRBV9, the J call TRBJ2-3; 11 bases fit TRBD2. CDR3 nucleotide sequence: TGTGCCAGTTCCAAGATTAGCGGGGGGGCAGGGGATACGCAGTATTTT. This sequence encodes CASSKISGGAGDTQYF.